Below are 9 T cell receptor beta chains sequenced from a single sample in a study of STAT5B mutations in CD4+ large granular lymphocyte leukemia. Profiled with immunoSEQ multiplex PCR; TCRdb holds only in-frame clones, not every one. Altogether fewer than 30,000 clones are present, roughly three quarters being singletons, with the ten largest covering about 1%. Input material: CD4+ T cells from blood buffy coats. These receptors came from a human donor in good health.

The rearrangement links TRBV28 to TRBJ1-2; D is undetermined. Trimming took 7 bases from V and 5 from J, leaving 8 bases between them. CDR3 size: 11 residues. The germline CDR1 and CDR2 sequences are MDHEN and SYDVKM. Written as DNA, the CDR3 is TGTGCCAGCAACGGCGATTATGGCTACACCTTC. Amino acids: CASNGDYGYTF.

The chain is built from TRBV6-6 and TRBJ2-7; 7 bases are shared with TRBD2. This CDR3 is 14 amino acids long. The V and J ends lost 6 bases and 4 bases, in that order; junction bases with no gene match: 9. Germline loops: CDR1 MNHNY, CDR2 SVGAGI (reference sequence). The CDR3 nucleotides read TGTGCCAGCAGACCGCCGGGACTACCTTACGAGCAGTACGTC. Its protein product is CASRPPGLPYEQYV.

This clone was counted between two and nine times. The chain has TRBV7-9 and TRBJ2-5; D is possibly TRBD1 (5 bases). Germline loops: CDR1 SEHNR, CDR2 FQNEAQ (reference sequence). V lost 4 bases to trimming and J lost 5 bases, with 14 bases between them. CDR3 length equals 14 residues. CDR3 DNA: TGTGCCAGCAGCTCACCTACAGGTCCGGAGACCCAGTACTTC. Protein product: CASSSPTGPETQYF.

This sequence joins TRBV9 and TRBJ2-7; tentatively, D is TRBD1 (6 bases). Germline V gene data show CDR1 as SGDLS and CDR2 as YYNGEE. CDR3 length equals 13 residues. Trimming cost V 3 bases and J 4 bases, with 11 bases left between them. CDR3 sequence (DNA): TGTGCCAGCAGCGAGACAGGAGAGTACGAGCAGTACTTC. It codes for CASSETGEYEQYF.

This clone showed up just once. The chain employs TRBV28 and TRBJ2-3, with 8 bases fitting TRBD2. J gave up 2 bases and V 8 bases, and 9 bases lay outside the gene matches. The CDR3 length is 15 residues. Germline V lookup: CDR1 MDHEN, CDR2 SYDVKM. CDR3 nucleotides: TGTGCCAGCGCCTACCCAGCGGGGGACACAGATACGCAGTATTTT. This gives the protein CASAYPAGDTDTQYF.

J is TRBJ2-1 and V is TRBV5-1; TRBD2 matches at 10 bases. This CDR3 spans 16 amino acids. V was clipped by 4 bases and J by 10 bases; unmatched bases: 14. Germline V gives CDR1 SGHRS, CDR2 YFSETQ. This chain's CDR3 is CASSAPSGSRFGEQFF. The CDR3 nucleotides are TGCGCCAGCAGCGCCCCTAGCGGGAGTCGATTTGGAGAGCAGTTCTTC.

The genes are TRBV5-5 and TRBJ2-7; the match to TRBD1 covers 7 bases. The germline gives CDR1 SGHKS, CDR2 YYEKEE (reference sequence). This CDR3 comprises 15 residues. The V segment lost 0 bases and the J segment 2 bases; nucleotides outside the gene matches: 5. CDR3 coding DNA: TGTGCCAGCAGCTTGGATCGGGACAGCCCCTACGAGCAGTACTTC. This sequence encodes CASSLDRDSPYEQYF.

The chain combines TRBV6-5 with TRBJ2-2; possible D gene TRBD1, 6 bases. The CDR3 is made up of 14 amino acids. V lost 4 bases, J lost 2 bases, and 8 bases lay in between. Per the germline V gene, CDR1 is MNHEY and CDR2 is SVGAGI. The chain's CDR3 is CASSFGTNTGELFF. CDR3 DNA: TGTGCCAGCAGTTTCGGGACAAACACCGGGGAGCTGTTTTTT.

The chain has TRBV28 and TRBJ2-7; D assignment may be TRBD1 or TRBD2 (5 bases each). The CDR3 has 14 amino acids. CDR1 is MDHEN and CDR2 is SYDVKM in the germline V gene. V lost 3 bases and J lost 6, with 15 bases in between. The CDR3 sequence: CASSFGTATSEQYF. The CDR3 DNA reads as TGTGCCAGCAGTTTTGGGACGGCTACATCCGAGCAGTACTTC. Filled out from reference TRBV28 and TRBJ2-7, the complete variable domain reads DVKVTQSSRYLVKRTGEKVFLECVQDMDHENMFWYRQDPGLGLRLIYFSYDVKMKEKGDIPEGYSVSREKKERFSLILESASTNQTSMYLCASSFGTATSEQYFGPGTRLTVT.